The 6 T cell receptor beta chains presented below share a single source sample, sequenced in a study of blood T cell repertoires in COVID-19. Sequenced by immunoSEQ multiplex PCR; TCRdb stores in-frame clones only, minus some. The table has more than 150,000 clones, about 86% seen once. The sequenced sample consisted of peripheral blood. Receptor source: a woman in her seventies with COVID-19, enrolled during active disease.

This sequence joins TRBV7-8 and TRBJ2-5; 12 bases line up with TRBD1. From germline, CDR1 is SGHVS and CDR2 FQNEAQ. The CDR3 is made up of 16 amino acids. The V segment lost 5 bases and the J segment 4 bases; nucleotides outside the gene matches: 8. The CDR3 protein is CASSRAGTGGGETQYF. In DNA, the CDR3 is TGTGCCAGCAGCCGCGCCGGGACAGGGGGCGGAGAGACCCAGTACTTC.

The chain has TRBV12-5 and TRBJ2-1; 7 bases agree with TRBD2. The CDR3 is made up of 20 amino acids. V shed 1 base and J 4 bases; nucleotides not matched to a gene: 19. Looked up from germline, CDR1 is LGHNT and CDR2 is FRNRAP. CDR3 loop: CASGLAPRWGGSVNYNEQFF. The CDR3, as DNA: TGTGCTAGTGGTTTGGCCCCGCGATGGGGCGGGAGCGTCAATTACAATGAGCAGTTCTTC.

This clone was recorded once. The chain has TRBV21-1 and TRBJ1-5; TRBD1 was called by the table and not checked on the DNA. TRBV21-1 is termed a pseudogene. This CDR3 has 16 residues. In nucleotides, the CDR3 is TGTGCCAGCAGCAGACACGGGACAGGCGATAATCAGCCCCAGCATTTT. It codes for CASSRHGTGDNQPQHF.

J is TRBJ1-1 and V is TRBV3-1 (or the pseudogene TRBV3-2); D gene ambiguous. V shed 1 base and J shed 4 bases, with 10 bases lying between them. The CDR3 spans 14 residues. In germline, CDR1 is LGHDT, CDR2 YNNKEL (reference sequence). CDR3 amino acids: CASSQGGWSTEAFF. The CDR3 region has the DNA TGTGCCAGCAGCCAAGGCGGGTGGTCCACTGAAGCTTTCTTT.

The rearrangement joins TRBV3-1 (or the pseudogene TRBV3-2) to TRBJ2-2; perhaps TRBD2 as D (5 bases). V was shortened by 5 bases and J by 4 bases, with 8 bases between the two germline ends. This CDR3 has 13 amino acids. The germline V gene encodes CDR1 LGHDT and CDR2 YNNKEL (reference sequence). Here the CDR3 DNA reads TGTGCCAGCAGCAACCGGGGCACCGGGGAGCTGTTTTTT. As protein: CASSNRGTGELFF.

V and J are TRBV19 and TRBJ2-3; 10 nucleotides match TRBD2. V lost 10 bases, J lost 4 bases, and 14 bases stayed unmatched. CDR1 is LNHDA, CDR2 SQIVND, per germline (reference sequence). There are 16 residues in the CDR3. The CDR3 DNA reads TGTGCCACCCAACCACGGCTAGCGGGAGTGGCAGATACGCAGTATTTT. It codes for CATQPRLAGVADTQYF.